The 11 T cell receptor beta chains below all came from one sample that was sequenced in a study of cytomegalovirus exposure and HLA in healthy donors. PCR amplification relied on 60 Vbeta primers (plus 13 Jbeta primers). Measured with immunoSEQ multiplex PCR; TCRdb has only the in-frame clones, and not every one. The table shows about 160,000 clones, with roughly 80% occurring only once. Sequencing was performed on PBMCs. These receptors were obtained from a man aged 25-45 years in good health and CMV-seronegative.

This chain connects TRBV7-9 to TRBJ1-1; D is possibly TRBD1 (5 bases). The CDR3 is 15 amino acids. In germline, CDR1 is SEHNR, CDR2 FQNEAQ (reference sequence). Trimming shortened V by 4 bases and J by 2 bases, and 14 bases separated the two germline ends. CDR3 amino acids: CASSYPARVNTEAFF. The CDR3 coding sequence is TGTGCCAGCAGCTACCCGGCCAGGGTCAACACTGAAGCTTTCTTT.

In this sample, this clone turned up once. The chain combines TRBV5-6 with TRBJ1-1, with TRBD1 identical over 9 bases. The CDR3 covers 14 residues. Germline CDR1 SGHDT, CDR2 YYEEEE. Germline trimming cut 3 bases from V and 1 base from J; bases unmatched to any gene: 1. The CDR3 loop reads CASSWDRANTEAFF. As DNA, the CDR3 is TGTGCCAGCAGCTGGGACAGGGCGAACACTGAAGCTTTCTTT.

J is TRBJ2-2 and V is TRBV7-2; D remains unclear. The CDR3 extends over 14 amino acids. V was trimmed by 5 bases and J by 6 bases, leaving 13 bases between them. Germline V gene sequence: CDR1 SGHTA, CDR2 FQGNSA. Written as DNA, the CDR3 is TGTGCCAGCAGCGCGACTCCGGCCCCCGGGGAGCTGTTTTTT. This translates into CASSATPAPGELFF.

V gene TRBV30 combines with J gene TRBJ2-1; D is unresolved. V was clipped by 2 bases and J by 4 bases, with 12 bases between them. This CDR3 is built from 14 residues. Germline V gene sequence: CDR1 GTSNPN, CDR2 SVGIG (reference sequence). The CDR3 DNA reads as TGTGCCTGGAGTAACGAAATCTATTACAATGAGCAGTTCTTC. Its protein is CAWSNEIYYNEQFF. The variable domain in full, completed from reference TRBV30 and TRBJ2-1, reads SQTIHQWPATLVQPVGSPLSLECTVEGTSNPNLYWYRQAAGRGLQLLFYSVGIGQISSEVPQNLSASRPQDRQFILSSKKLLLSDSGFYLCAWSNEIYYNEQFFGPGTRLTVL.

This chain uses TRBV7-3 with TRBJ1-2; 10 positions agree with TRBD1. This CDR3 contains 14 residues. The V gene end was trimmed by 5 bases and the J gene end by 5 bases; junction bases not matched to a gene: 5. The V gene's germline CDR1 is SGHTA and CDR2 FQGTGA. The CDR3 bases are TGTGCCAGCAGCCAGACAGGGGGCTGGTATGGCTACACCTTC. Its protein is CASSQTGGWYGYTF.

Points on this clone: The junction differs from germline at one of its ends, possibly a read error. The chain employs TRBV5-4 and TRBJ2-1, with D hard to call. Germline V gene sequence: CDR1 SGHNT, CDR2 YYREEE (reference sequence). The CDR3 length is 16 residues. CDR3 DNA sequence: TGTGCCAGCAGCTTAGAAGAGGAGCCTCTCTACAATGGGCAGTTCTTC. As protein: CASSLEEEPLYNGQFF. Filled out from reference TRBV5-4 and TRBJ2-1, the complete variable domain reads ETGVTQSPTHLIKTRGQQVTLRCSSQSGHNTVSWYQQALGQGPQFIFQYYREEENGRGNFPPRFSGLQFPNYSSELNVNALELDDSALYLCASSLEEEPLYNGQFFGPGTRLTVL.

This clone was counted a few times. This chain connects TRBV5-1 to TRBJ2-1, with 9 bases fitting TRBD2. This CDR3 comprises 15 residues. With V trimmed by 1 base and J by 5 bases, 4 bases remained unmatched. Germline lookup yields CDR1 SGHRS and CDR2 YFSETQ. The CDR3 is CASSLPTSGHNEQFF. DNA for the CDR3: TGCGCCAGCAGCTTGCCGACTAGCGGCCACAATGAGCAGTTCTTC.

This clone was detected only a few times. V and J are TRBV5-1 and TRBJ2-3; D possibly corresponds to TRBD2 (5 bases). Between the trimmed V and J ends, which lost 4 bases and 2 bases, there was a span of 17 bases. Looked up from germline, CDR1 is SGHRS and CDR2 is YFSETQ. The CDR3 consists of 16 residues. The chain's CDR3 is CASSPTERKYTDTQYF. CDR3 nucleotide sequence: TGCGCCAGCAGCCCGACCGAGCGGAAGTACACAGATACGCAGTATTTT.

V usage is TRBV5-1 and J usage is TRBJ2-5; 8 bases align to TRBD2. Germline values: CDR1 SGHRS, CDR2 YFSETQ. V lost 4 bases, J lost 2 bases, and 10 bases stayed unmatched. CDR3 size: 16 residues. CDR3 coding DNA: TGCGCCAGCAGCCCCGGGGGGGGAGGTTTGCAAGAGACCCAGTACTTC. It specifies CASSPGGGGLQETQYF.

The chain carries TRBV28 and TRBJ2-7; 8 nucleotides line up with TRBD1. CDR1 and CDR2 from the germline V gene are MDHEN and SYDVKM. This CDR3 region has 15 residues. The trim removed 6 bases at V and 6 bases at J, leaving 13 bases unmatched. This CDR3 reads CASREGTGPLREQYF. The CDR3 DNA reads as TGTGCCAGCAGGGAGGGGACAGGCCCTCTTCGCGAGCAGTACTTC. The variable domain in full, with the rest retrieved from reference TRBV28 and TRBJ2-7, is DVKVTQSSRYLVKRTGEKVFLECVQDMDHENMFWYRQDPGLGLRLIYFSYDVKMKEKGDIPEGYSVSREKKERFSLILESASTNQTSMYLCASREGTGPLREQYFGPGTRLTVT.

The CDR3 region is CASSPDYPGTVLYEQYF. In DNA form, the CDR3 reads TGTGCCAGCAGTCCCGATTATCCGGGGACAGTTCTCTACGAGCAGTACTTC. V is TRBV28 and J is TRBJ2-7; 7 bases align to TRBD1. The V gene's germline CDR1 is MDHEN and CDR2 SYDVKM. The length of the CDR3 is 17 residues. The junction had 16 bases not matched to a gene; V was cut back by 5 bases and J by 3 bases.